This T cell receptor (beta chain) stems from a study of Graves' ophthalmopathy and Graves' hyperthyroidism. Ophthalmopathy donors' eye disease showed moderate-to-severe activity, CAS of at least 3, NOSPECS of at least 4 and duration under 3 months. Germline lookup yields CDR1 SNHLY and CDR2 FYNNEI. This CDR3 region has 17 residues. Trimming took off 6 bases at V and 1 base at J, with 16 bases between the two ends. Researchers took RNA transcripts and amplified TCR beta CDR3 regions from them. Second-round multiplex PCR followed a first-round RT-PCR using HTBI primers. TCRdb used MiXCR to reprocess the multiplex PCR reads, holding one entry per CDR3 protein. This sample has 650,000 to 800,000 distinct CDR3 sequences; more than 40% occur once, and the top ten carry 2.5% to 3.5%.

The chain is built from TRBV2 and TRBJ2-6; possibly TRBD1 or TRBD2 for D (5 bases each). The receptor was isolated from an adult man with Graves' ophthalmopathy. The sequenced material came from peripheral blood. CDR3 DNA: TGTGCCAGCAGAGATTTGGCAGGGAGTTCTGGGGCCAACGTCCTGACTTTC. It is translated as CASRDLAGSSGANVLTF.